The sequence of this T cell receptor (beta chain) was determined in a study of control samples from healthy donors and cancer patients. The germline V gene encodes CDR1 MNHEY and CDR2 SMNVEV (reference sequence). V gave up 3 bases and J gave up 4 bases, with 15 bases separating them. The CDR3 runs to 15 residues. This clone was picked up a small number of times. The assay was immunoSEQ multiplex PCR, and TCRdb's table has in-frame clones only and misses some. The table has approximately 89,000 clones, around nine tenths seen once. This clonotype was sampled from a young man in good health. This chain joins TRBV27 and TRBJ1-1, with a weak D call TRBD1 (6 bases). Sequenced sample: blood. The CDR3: CASSLGYGGPTEAFF. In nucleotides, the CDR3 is TGTGCCAGCAGTTTGGGTTATGGGGGGCCCACTGAAGCTTTCTTT.